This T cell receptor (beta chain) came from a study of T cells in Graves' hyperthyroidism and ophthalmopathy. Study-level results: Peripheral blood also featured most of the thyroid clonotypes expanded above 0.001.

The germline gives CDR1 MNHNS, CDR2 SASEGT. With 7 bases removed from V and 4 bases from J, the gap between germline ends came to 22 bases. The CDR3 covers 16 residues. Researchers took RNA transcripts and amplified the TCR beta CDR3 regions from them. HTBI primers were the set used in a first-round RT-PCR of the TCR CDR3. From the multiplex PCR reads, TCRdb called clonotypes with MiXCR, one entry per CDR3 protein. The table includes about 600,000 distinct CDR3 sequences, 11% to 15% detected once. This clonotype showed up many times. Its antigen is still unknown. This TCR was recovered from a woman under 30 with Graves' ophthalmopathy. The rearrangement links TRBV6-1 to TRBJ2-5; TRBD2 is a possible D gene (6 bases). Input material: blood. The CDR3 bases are TGTGCCAGCACTCGGCGGGGCAGGTCGGGCCCAGAGACCCAGTACTTC. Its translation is CASTRRGRSGPETQYF.